The 15 T cell receptor beta chains given below trace back to one sample, sequenced in a study of vaccination effects on CD4 cells after COVID-19. TCRdb's table, derived via immunoSEQ multiplex PCR, lists solely in-frame clones and lacks some. Of approximately 37,000 clones listed, approximately 72% are singletons. No antigen has been assigned to these receptors. CD4+ T cells were isolated after less than 13 days of culture. Source: CD4+ T cells from PBMCs cultured without peptide, taken before COVID-19 vaccination. These receptors came from a human donor who received a COVID-19 vaccine.

The rearrangement joins TRBV19 to TRBJ2-1, with a weak D call TRBD1 (5 bases). The CDR3 length is 12 residues. V was trimmed by 5 bases and J by 6 bases, leaving 8 bases between them. Germline-derived CDR1 and CDR2 are LNHDA and SQIVND (reference sequence). CDR3: CASSVGPNEQFF. DNA of the CDR3: TGTGCCAGTAGTGTGGGGCCCAATGAGCAGTTCTTC.

The chain carries TRBV15 and TRBJ2-1; 9 nucleotides line up with TRBD2. V gave up 3 bases and J gave up 1 base; unmatched junction bases: 4. The CDR3 consists of 16 residues. CDR1 is LNHNV, CDR2 YYDKDF, per germline (reference sequence). This CDR3 is CATSSRLADSYNEQFF. The CDR3 DNA reads TGTGCCACCAGCAGTCGACTAGCGGATTCCTACAATGAGCAGTTCTTC.

The chain joins TRBV11-2 to TRBJ1-2, with D hard to call. CDR1 and CDR2 (germline): SGHAT, FQNNGV. Between the trimmed V and J ends, which lost 8 bases and 5 bases, there was a span of 15 bases. The length of the CDR3 is 13 residues. The CDR3 DNA reads TGTGCCAGCCGGGATTCGGGGAGTTATGGCTACACCTTC. It encodes CASRDSGSYGYTF. Full variable domain (missing parts from reference TRBV11-2 and TRBJ1-2): EAGVAQSPRYKIIEKRQSVAFWCNPISGHATLYWYQQILGQGPKLLIQFQNNGVVDDSQLPKDRFSAERLKGVDSTLKIQPAKLEDSAVYLCASRDSGSYGYTFGSGTRLTVV.

The rearrangement links TRBV20-1 to TRBJ1-1; perhaps TRBD1 as D (5 bases). CDR1 DFQATT and CDR2 SNEGSKA come from the germline V gene (reference sequence). Deletions cut 3 bases from V and 2 bases from J, with 10 bases between. The CDR3 consists of 13 residues. CDR3 nucleotide sequence: TGCAGTGCTAGTAGGGGTGTTAACACTGAAGCTTTCTTT. Protein: CSASRGVNTEAFF.

The gene calls are TRBV19 and TRBJ1-1; D uncertain. This CDR3 contains 15 residues. Germline-derived CDR1 and CDR2 are LNHDA and SQIVND (reference sequence). Trimming left V 5 bases short and J 1 base short, with 14 bases between. CDR3 sequence: CASSAPGKKNTEAFF. The CDR3 DNA reads TGTGCCAGTAGTGCCCCGGGAAAGAAGAACACTGAAGCTTTCTTT.

The chain combines TRBV13 with TRBJ2-3; the D gene is possibly TRBD2 (5 bases). The CDR3 runs to 13 residues. CDR1 PRHDT and CDR2 FYEKMQ come from the germline V gene (reference sequence). Trimming left V 4 bases short and J 4 bases short, with 9 bases between. The CDR3 DNA reads as TGTGCCAGCAGCTCCCCCGGGGCAGATACGCAGTATTTT. Amino acid sequence: CASSSPGADTQYF.

This sequence joins TRBV3-1 (or the pseudogene TRBV3-2) and TRBJ1-3; maybe TRBD1 (5 bases). CDR1 LGHDT and CDR2 YNNKEL come from the germline V gene (reference sequence). The CDR3 has 14 residues. V lost 4 bases and J 4 bases, leaving 11 bases between the germline ends. DNA of the CDR3: TGTGCCAGCAGCCCGCAGGGAGCGGGAAACACCATATATTTT. Protein: CASSPQGAGNTIYF.

The rearrangement links TRBV5-4 to TRBJ1-1; 7 nucleotides line up with TRBD1. V shed 4 bases, J shed 6 bases, and the junction held 6 bases outside the gene matches. There are 13 residues in the CDR3. CDR1 is SGHNT, CDR2 YYREEE, per germline (reference sequence). Here the CDR3 reads CASSKSQGAEAFF. As DNA, the CDR3 is TGTGCCAGCAGCAAATCTCAGGGGGCTGAAGCTTTCTTT.

The gene calls are TRBV4-1 and TRBJ2-1, with 7 bases that match TRBD2. CDR3 length: 17 residues. Germline trimming cut 3 bases from V and 0 bases from J; bases unmatched to any gene: 8. Germline-derived CDR1 and CDR2 are MGHRA and YSYEKL. CDR3: CASSHPTGGSSYNEQFF. The CDR3, as DNA: TGCGCCAGCAGCCACCCCACGGGGGGTAGCTCCTACAATGAGCAGTTCTTC.

The chain carries TRBV5-1 and TRBJ2-4; D is perhaps TRBD1 (6 bases). This CDR3 has 13 residues. V was pared by 4 bases and J by 3 bases, with 8 bases between. Per germline, CDR1 SGHRS and CDR2 YFSETQ. The CDR3 spells CASSRGGKNIQYF. CDR3 bases: TGCGCCAGCAGCCGAGGGGGCAAAAACATTCAGTACTTC. The full variable domain, its missing parts supplied by reference TRBV5-1 and TRBJ2-4, is KAGVTQTPRYLIKTRGQQVTLSCSPISGHRSVSWYQQTPGQGLQFLFEYFSETQRNKGNFPGRFSGRQFSNSRSEMNVSTLELGDSALYLCASSRGGKNIQYFGAGTRLSVL.

Here the CDR3 DNA reads TGTGCCAGCAGCCTTCGAGGGGACTACATGAACACTGAAGCTTTCTTT. Translated, it gives CASSLRGDYMNTEAFF. The chain has TRBV9 and TRBJ1-1; D is perhaps TRBD1 (5 bases). This CDR3 spans 16 amino acids. V lost 4 bases to trimming and J lost 0 bases, with 16 bases between them. Germline assignment: CDR1 SGDLS and CDR2 YYNGEE.

The table lists this clone with a count of one. The rearrangement uses TRBV29-1 and TRBJ2-5, with TRBD2 matching over 9 bases. Losses at the gene ends were 7 bases for V and 5 bases for J; bases not matched to a gene: 11. Germline V gene sequence: CDR1 SQVTM, CDR2 ANQGSEA. The CDR3 has 14 amino acids. CDR3 DNA sequence: TGCAGCGGCGGGGGGGGACTTGTACATGAGACCCAGTACTTC. Its protein product is CSGGGGLVHETQYF. Full variable domain (remainder filled in from reference TRBV29-1 and TRBJ2-5): SAVISQKPSRDICQRGTSLTIQCQVDSQVTMMFWYRQQPGQSLTLIATANQGSEATYESGFVIDKFPISRPNLTFSTLTVSNMSPEDSSIYLCSGGGGLVHETQYFGPGTRLLVL.

The chain has TRBV5-4 and TRBJ1-1; D is uncertain. There are 15 residues in the CDR3. Trimming took 0 bases from V and 1 from J, leaving 10 bases between them. Germline V gene lookup returns CDR1 SGHNT and CDR2 YYREEE (reference sequence). The CDR3 coding sequence is TGTGCCAGCAGCTTGGATGGACTGCCGAACACTGAAGCTTTCTTT. This codes for CASSLDGLPNTEAFF.

DNA of the CDR3: TGCAGTGCTAGATTAGACAATGAGCAGTTCTTC. Translating gives CSARLDNEQFF. This chain links TRBV20-1 with TRBJ2-1; D is unresolved. CDR1 DFQATT and CDR2 SNEGSKA come from the germline V gene (reference sequence). This CDR3 contains 11 residues. Trimming cost V 2 bases and J 5 bases, with 4 bases left between them.

The chain links TRBV24-1 to TRBJ2-7; TRBD1 aligns across 10 bases. The CDR3 loop spans 15 amino acids. Germline V lookup: CDR1 KGHDR, CDR2 SFDVKD. Germline trimming cut 4 bases from V and 2 bases from J; bases unmatched to any gene: 4. The CDR3 sequence: CATSETGGLAYEQYF. CDR3 sequence (DNA): TGTGCCACCAGTGAGACAGGGGGCCTAGCCTACGAGCAGTACTTC.